One T cell receptor (beta chain) is described in this entry. This specimen comes from a study of T cells in tumors after PD-1 blockade. The V end lost 4 bases, the J end lost 2 bases, and 11 bases lay between the germline ends. The CDR3 is made up of 14 amino acids. The germline V gene encodes CDR1 LGHDT and CDR2 YNNKEL (reference sequence). TCRdb keeps only in-frame clones here, not all; method: immunoSEQ multiplex PCR. The data contain about 59,000 clones, around 80% of them singletons. This clonotype originated in a human donor with basal cell carcinoma. Sequenced material: PBMCs, taken before anti-PD-1 treatment. The rearrangement links TRBV3-1 (or the pseudogene TRBV3-2) to TRBJ1-2; D call uncertain. This CDR3 is CASSPHAENYGYTF. CDR3 coding DNA: TGTGCCAGCAGCCCCCACGCGGAGAACTATGGCTACACCTTC.